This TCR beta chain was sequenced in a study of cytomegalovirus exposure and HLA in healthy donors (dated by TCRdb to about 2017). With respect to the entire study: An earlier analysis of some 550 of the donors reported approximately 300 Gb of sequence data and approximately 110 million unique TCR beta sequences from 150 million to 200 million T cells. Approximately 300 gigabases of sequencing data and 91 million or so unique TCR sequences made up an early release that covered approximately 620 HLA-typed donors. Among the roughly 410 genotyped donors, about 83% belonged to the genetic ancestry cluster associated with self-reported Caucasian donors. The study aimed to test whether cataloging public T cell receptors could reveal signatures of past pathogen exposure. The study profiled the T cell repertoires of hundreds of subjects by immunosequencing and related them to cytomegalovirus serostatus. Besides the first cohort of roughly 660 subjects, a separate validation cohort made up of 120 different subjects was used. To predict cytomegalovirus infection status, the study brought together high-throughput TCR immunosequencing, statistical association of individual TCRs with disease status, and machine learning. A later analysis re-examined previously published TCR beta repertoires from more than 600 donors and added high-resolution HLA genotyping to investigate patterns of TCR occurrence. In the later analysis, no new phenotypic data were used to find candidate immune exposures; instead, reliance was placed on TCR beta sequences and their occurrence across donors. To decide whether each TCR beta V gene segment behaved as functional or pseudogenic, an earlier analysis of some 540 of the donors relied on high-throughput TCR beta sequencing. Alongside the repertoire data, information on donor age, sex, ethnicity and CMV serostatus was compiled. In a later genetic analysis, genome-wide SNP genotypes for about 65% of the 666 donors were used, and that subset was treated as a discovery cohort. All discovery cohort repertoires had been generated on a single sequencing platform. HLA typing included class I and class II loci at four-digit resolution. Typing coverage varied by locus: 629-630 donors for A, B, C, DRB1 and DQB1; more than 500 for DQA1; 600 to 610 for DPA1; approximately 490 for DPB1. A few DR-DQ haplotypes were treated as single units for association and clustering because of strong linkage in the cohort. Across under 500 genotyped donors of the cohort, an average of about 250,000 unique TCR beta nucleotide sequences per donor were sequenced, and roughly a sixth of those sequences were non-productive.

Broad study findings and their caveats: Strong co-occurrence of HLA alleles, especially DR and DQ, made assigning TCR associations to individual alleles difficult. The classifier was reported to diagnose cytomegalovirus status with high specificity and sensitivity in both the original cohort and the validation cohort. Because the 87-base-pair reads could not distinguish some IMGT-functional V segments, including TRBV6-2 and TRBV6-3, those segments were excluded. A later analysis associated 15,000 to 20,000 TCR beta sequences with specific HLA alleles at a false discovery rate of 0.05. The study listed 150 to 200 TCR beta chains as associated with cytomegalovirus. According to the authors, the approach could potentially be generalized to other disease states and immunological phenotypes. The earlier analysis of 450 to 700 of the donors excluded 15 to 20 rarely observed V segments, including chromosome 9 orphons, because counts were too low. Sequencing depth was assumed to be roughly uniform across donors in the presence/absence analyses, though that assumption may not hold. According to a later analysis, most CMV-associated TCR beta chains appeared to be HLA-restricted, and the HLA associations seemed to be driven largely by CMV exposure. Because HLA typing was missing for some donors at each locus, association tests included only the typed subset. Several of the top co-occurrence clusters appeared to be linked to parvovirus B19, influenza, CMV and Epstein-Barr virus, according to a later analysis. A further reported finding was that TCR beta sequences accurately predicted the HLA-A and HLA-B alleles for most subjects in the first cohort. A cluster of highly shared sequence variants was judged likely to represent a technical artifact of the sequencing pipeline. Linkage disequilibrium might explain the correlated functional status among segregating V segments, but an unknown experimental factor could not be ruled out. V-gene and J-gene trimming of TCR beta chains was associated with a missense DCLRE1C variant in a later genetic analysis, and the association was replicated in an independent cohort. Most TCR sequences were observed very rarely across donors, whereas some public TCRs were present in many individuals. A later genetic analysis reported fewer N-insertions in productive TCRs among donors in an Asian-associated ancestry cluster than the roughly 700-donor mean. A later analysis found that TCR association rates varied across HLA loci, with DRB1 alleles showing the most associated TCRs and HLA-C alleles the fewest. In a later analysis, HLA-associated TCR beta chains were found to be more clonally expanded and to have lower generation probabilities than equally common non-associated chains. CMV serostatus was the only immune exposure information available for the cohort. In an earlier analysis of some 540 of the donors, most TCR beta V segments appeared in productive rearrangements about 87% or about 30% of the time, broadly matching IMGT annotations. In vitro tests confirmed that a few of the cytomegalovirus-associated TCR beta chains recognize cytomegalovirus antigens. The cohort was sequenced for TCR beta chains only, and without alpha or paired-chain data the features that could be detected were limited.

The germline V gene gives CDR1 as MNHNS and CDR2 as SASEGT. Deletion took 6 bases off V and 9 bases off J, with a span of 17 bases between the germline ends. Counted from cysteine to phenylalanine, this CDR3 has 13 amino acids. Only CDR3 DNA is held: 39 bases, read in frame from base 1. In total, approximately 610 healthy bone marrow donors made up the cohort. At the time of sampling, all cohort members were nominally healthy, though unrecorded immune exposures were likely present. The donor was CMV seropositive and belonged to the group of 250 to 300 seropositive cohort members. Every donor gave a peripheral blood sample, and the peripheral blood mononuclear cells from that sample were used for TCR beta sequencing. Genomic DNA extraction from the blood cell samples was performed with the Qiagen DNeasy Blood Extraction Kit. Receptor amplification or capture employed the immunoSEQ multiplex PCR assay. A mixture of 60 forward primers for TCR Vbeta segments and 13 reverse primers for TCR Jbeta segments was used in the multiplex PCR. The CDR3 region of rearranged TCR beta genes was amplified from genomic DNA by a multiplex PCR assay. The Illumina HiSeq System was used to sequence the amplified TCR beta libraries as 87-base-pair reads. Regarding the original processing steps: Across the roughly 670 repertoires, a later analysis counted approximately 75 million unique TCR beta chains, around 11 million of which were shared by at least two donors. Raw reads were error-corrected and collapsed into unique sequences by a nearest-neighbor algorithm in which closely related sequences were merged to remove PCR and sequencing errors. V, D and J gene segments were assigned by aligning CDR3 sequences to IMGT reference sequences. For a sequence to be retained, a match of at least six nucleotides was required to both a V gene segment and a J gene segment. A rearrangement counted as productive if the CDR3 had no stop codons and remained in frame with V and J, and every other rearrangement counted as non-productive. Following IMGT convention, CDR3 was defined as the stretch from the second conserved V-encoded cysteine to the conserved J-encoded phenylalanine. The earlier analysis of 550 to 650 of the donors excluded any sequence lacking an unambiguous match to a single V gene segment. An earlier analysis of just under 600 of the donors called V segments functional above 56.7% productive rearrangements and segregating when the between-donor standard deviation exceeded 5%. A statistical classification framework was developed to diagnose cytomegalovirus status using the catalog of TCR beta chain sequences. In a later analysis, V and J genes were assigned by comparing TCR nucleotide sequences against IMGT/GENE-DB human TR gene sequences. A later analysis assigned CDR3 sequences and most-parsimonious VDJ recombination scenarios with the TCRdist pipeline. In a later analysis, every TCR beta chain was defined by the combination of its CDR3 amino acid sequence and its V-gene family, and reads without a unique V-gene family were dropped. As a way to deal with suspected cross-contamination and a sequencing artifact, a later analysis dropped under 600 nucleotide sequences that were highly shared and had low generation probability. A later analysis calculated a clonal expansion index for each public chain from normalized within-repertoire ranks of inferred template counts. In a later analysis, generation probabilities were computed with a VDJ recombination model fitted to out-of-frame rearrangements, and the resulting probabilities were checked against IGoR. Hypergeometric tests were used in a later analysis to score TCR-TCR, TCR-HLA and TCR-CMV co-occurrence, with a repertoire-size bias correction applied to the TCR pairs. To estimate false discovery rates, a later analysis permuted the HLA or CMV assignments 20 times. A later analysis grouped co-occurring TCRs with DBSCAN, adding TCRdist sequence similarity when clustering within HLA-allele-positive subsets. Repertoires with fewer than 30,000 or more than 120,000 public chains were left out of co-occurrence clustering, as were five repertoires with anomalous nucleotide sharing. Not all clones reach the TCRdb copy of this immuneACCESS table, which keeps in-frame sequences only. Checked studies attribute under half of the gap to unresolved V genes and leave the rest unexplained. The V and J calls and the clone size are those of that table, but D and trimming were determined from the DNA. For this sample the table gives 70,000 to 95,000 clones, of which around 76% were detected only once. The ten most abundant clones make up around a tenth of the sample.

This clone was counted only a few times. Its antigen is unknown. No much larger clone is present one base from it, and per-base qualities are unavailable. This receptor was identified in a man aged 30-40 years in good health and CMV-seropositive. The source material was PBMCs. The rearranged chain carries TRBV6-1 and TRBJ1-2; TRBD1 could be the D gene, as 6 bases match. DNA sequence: TGTGCCAGCAGAACCATTACAGGGCCACGCTACACCTTC. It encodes CASRTITGPRYTF.